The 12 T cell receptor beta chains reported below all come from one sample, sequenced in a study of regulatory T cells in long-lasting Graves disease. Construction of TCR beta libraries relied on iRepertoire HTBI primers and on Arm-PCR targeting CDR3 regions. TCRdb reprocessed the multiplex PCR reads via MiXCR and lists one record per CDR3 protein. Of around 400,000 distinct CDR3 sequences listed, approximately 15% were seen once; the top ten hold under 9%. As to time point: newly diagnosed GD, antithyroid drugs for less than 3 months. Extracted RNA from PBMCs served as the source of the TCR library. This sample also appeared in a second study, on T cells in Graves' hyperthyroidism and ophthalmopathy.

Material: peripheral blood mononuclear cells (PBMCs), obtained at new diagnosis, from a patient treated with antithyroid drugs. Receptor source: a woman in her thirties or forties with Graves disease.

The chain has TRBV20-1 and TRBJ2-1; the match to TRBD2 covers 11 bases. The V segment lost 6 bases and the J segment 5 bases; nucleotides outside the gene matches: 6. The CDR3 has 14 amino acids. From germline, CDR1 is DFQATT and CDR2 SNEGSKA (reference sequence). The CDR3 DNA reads TGCAGTGCAGAGGGACTAGCGGACCACAATGAGCAGTTCTTC. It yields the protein CSAEGLADHNEQFF.

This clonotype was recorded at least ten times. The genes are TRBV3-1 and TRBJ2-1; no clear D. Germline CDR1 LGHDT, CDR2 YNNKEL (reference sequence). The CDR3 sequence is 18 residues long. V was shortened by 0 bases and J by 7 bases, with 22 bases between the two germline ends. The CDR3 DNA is TGTGCCAGCAGCCAAGACCGGCTTTCCCGCTCCTTCGGTAATGAGCAGTTCTTC. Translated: CASSQDRLSRSFGNEQFF.

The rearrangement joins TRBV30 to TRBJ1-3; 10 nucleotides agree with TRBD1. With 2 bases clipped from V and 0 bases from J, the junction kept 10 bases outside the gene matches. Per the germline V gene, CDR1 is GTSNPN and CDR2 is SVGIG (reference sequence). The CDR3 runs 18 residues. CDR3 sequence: CAWSWDRGTLSSGNTIYF. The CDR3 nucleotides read TGTGCCTGGAGTTGGGACAGGGGAACCTTGAGCTCTGGAAACACCATATATTTT.

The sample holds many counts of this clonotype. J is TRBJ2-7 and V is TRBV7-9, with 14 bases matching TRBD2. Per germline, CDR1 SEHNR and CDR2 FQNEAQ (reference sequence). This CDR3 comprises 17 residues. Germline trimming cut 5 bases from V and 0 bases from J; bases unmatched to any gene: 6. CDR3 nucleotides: TGTGCCAGCAGCGGGACTAGCGGGAGATTACCCTCCTACGAGCAGTACTTC. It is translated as CASSGTSGRLPSYEQYF.

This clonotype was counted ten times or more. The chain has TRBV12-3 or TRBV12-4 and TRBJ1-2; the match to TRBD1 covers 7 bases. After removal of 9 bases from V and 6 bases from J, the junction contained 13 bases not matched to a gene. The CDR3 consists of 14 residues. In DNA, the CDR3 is TGTGCCAGTACCCCTCGGGCAGGGGGAAATGGCTACACCTTC. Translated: CASTPRAGGNGYTF.

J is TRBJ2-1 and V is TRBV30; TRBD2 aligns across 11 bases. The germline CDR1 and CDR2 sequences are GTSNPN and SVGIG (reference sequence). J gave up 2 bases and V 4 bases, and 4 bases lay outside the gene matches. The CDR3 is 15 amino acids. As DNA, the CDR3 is TGTGCCTGGACACCGGGACTAGCGGCCTACAATGAGCAGTTCTTC. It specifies CAWTPGLAAYNEQFF.

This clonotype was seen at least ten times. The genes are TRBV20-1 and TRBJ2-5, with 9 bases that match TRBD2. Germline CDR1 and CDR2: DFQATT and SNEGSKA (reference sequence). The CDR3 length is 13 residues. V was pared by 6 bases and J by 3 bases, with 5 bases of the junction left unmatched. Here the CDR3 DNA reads TGCAGTGCGAATCTAGCGGGGAAAGAGACCCAGTACTTC. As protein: CSANLAGKETQYF.

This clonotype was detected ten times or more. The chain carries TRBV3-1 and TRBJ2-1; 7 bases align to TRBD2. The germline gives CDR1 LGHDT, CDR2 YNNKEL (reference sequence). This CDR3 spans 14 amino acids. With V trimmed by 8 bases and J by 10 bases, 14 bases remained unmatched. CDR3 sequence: CASQGPFREGEQFF. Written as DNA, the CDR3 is TGTGCCAGCCAAGGCCCCTTTAGGGAGGGGGAGCAGTTCTTC.

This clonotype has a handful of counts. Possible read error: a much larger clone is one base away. CDR3 bases: TGTGCCAGCAGCCAAAGCAATCAGCCCCAGCATTTT. This codes for CASSQSNQPQHF. The chain combines TRBV5-6 with TRBJ1-5; D remains ambiguous. Between the trimmed V and J ends, which lost 4 bases and 1 base, there was a span of 3 bases. CDR1 SGHDT and CDR2 YYEEEE come from the germline V gene. This CDR3 has 12 amino acids.

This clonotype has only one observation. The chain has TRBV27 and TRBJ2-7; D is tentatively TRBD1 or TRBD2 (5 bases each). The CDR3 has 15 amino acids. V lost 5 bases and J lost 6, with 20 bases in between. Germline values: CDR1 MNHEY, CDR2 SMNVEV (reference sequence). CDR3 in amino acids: CASSHRDARQSEQYF. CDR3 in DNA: TGTGCCAGCAGTCACCGGGACGCCCGACAATCCGAGCAGTACTTC.

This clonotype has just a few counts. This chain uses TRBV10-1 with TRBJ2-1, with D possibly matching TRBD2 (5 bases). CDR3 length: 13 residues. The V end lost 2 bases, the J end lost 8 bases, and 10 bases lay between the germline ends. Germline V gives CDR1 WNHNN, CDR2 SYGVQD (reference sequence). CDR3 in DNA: TGCGCCAGCAGTGAGCCTAGCTCGTATGAGCAGTTCTTC. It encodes CASSEPSSYEQFF.

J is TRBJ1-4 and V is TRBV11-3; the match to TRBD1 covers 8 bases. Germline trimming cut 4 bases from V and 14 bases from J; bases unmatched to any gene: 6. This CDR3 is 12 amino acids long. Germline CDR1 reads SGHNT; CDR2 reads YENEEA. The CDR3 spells CASSSGTGALFF. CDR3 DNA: TGTGCCAGCAGCTCCGGGACAGGTGCGCTGTTTTTT.